Following are 13 T cell receptor beta chains from one sample sequenced in a study of OX40 agonist ivuxolimab in advanced cancers. Assay used: immunoSEQ multiplex PCR; TCRdb lists only in-frame clones, some missing. The sample has approximately 69,000 clones, 84% seen once. Here the sequenced sample was CD4+ or CD8+ T cells sorted from blood, taken in a trial of the OX40 agonist ivuxolimab. Receptors originate from an adult with an advanced solid tumor such as melanoma, head and neck, liver or kidney cancer.

This clone appeared a few times. The genes are TRBV6-5 and TRBJ1-2; D is possibly TRBD1 (5 bases). Germline V gene lookup returns CDR1 MNHEY and CDR2 SVGAGI. The V end was cut by 5 bases, the J end by 4 bases, with 8 bases between. The CDR3 totals 12 residues. The CDR3 bases are TGTGCCAGCAGTCTGGGACCCTATGGCTACACCTTC. This encodes CASSLGPYGYTF.

This chain links TRBV7-9 with TRBJ2-5; the D call may be TRBD1 or TRBD2 (5 bases each). V was clipped by 1 base and J by 5 bases, with 8 bases between them. The CDR3 extends over 13 amino acids. The germline V gene has CDR1 SEHNR and CDR2 FQNEAQ (reference sequence). The CDR3 loop reads CASSLVGVETQYF. The CDR3 DNA is TGTGCCAGCAGCTTAGTGGGGGTCGAGACCCAGTACTTC. Variable domain in full (rest from reference TRBV7-9 and TRBJ2-5): DTGVSQNPRHKITKRGQNVTFRCDPISEHNRLYWYRQTLGQGPEFLTYFQNEAQLEKSRLLSDRFSAERPKGSFSTLEIQRTEQGDSAMYLCASSLVGVETQYFGPGTRLLVL.

The chain employs TRBV19 and TRBJ1-5, with D tentatively TRBD1 (6 bases). Germline V gene sequence: CDR1 LNHDA, CDR2 SQIVND (reference sequence). This CDR3 has 14 residues. V was pared by 7 bases and J by 5 bases, with 15 bases between. The CDR3 sequence: CASTTGEGDQPQHF. In nucleotides, the CDR3 is TGTGCCAGTACCACCGGGGAGGGGGATCAGCCCCAGCATTTT.

The chain employs TRBV2 and TRBJ1-2; D remains ambiguous. This CDR3 is built from 13 residues. Looked up from germline, CDR1 is SNHLY and CDR2 is FYNNEI. V was shortened by 6 bases and J by 6 bases, with 14 bases between the two germline ends. The CDR3 is CASRATPEHGYTF. The CDR3 nucleotides read TGTGCCAGCAGAGCCACCCCGGAACATGGCTACACCTTC.

The rearrangement links TRBV7-9 to TRBJ1-3; D uncertain. Between the trimmed V and J ends, which lost 5 bases and 0 bases, there was a span of 11 bases. There are 15 residues in the CDR3. CDR1 is SEHNR and CDR2 is FQNEAQ in the germline V gene (reference sequence). In nucleotides, the CDR3 is TGTGCCAGCAGCCACACATTAGACTCTGGAAACACCATATATTTT. This codes for CASSHTLDSGNTIYF. Variable domain in full (rest from reference TRBV7-9 and TRBJ1-3): DTGVSQNPRHKITKRGQNVTFRCDPISEHNRLYWYRQTLGQGPEFLTYFQNEAQLEKSRLLSDRFSAERPKGSFSTLEIQRTEQGDSAMYLCASSHTLDSGNTIYFGEGSWLTVV.

This clone was counted at least ten times. The J gene is TRBJ1-4, the V gene TRBV10-2, with D perhaps TRBD1 (6 bases). Germline CDR1 is WSHSY and CDR2 is SAAADI. V lost 3 bases to trimming and J lost 7 bases, with 15 bases between them. This CDR3 spans 15 amino acids. CDR3 sequence: CASSDPRGAGEKLFF. CDR3 coding DNA: TGCGCCAGCAGTGACCCCAGGGGTGCGGGTGAAAAACTGTTTTTT.

V and J are TRBV27 and TRBJ2-3; 9 bases align to TRBD1. The germline V gene encodes CDR1 MNHEY and CDR2 SMNVEV (reference sequence). The CDR3 sequence is 15 residues long. V was clipped by 5 bases and J by 4 bases; unmatched bases: 7. The CDR3 DNA reads as TGTGCCAGCAGTCCGGACAGGGGAGGTGCAGATACGCAGTATTTT. Translated: CASSPDRGGADTQYF.

The chain joins TRBV10-2 to TRBJ1-1; D might be TRBD1 (5 bases). Trimming cost V 6 bases and J 1 base, with 15 bases left between them. CDR3 length: 15 residues. Germline CDR1 reads WSHSY; CDR2 reads SAAADI. This CDR3 reads CASRGLGRRNTEAFF. As DNA, the CDR3 is TGCGCCAGCAGGGGGTTGGGGCGCCGGAACACTGAAGCTTTCTTT.

V is TRBV5-1 and J is TRBJ2-5; 7 bases map to TRBD1. Germline lookup yields CDR1 SGHRS and CDR2 YFSETQ. The J segment lost 2 bases and the V segment lost 5 bases, leaving 6 bases of the junction unmatched. The CDR3 contains 14 residues. As DNA, the CDR3 is TGCGCCAGCAGTTTGCCGGGACAGCAAGAGACCCAGTACTTC. Protein sequence: CASSLPGQQETQYF.

The chain combines TRBV5-5 with TRBJ1-2; 8 nucleotides agree with TRBD1. V lost 6 bases and J lost 2; bases outside the gene matches: 6. This CDR3 has 14 amino acids. CDR1 and CDR2 (germline): SGHKS, YYEKEE (reference sequence). CDR3 nucleotide sequence: TGTGCCAGCAACGGCAGGGGGCTGAACTATGGCTACACCTTC. It encodes CASNGRGLNYGYTF.

The chain combines TRBV5-1 with TRBJ1-1; 7 bases fit TRBD1. Trimming cost V 4 bases and J 5 bases; bases outside gene matches: 11. The germline gives CDR1 SGHRS, CDR2 YFSETQ. This CDR3 has 15 residues. CDR3 sequence: CASSTGASRGTEAFF. The CDR3 DNA is TGCGCCAGCAGCACAGGGGCGTCAAGGGGGACTGAAGCTTTCTTT. Supplemented by reference TRBV5-1 and TRBJ1-1, the full variable domain reads KAGVTQTPRYLIKTRGQQVTLSCSPISGHRSVSWYQQTPGQGLQFLFEYFSETQRNKGNFPGRFSGRQFSNSRSEMNVSTLELGDSALYLCASSTGASRGTEAFFGQGTRLTVV.

CDR3 sequence reads: CASSFQGGDTQYF. CDR3 nucleotide sequence: TGTGCCAGCAGCTTCCAGGGCGGGGATACGCAGTATTTT. The chain couples TRBV7-2 to TRBJ2-3; the D call may be TRBD1 or TRBD2 (5 bases each). The V and J ends lost 3 bases and 6 bases respectively, with 10 bases between them. CDR1 is SGHTA and CDR2 is FQGNSA in the germline V gene. The CDR3 has 13 residues.

The chain's CDR3 is CASSVRLAGETQYF. In DNA form, the CDR3 reads TGTGCCAGCAGTGTTAGGCTAGCCGGAGAGACCCAGTACTTC. V usage is TRBV2 and J usage is TRBJ2-5; a weak D match, TRBD2 (5 bases). The CDR3 consists of 14 residues. Germline CDR1 reads SNHLY; CDR2 reads FYNNEI. The V and J ends lost 4 bases and 4 bases respectively, with 13 bases between them.